This TCR beta chain was documented in a study of T cells in localized non-small cell lung cancer. The J segment lost 3 bases and the V segment lost 10 bases, leaving 19 bases of the junction unmatched. The CDR3 is 18 amino acids. In germline, CDR1 is LNHDA, CDR2 SQIVND (reference sequence). Method: immunoSEQ multiplex PCR; TCRdb's copy keeps in-frame clones and lacks some. There are 90,000 to 95,000 clones in the sample; approximately 91% occur only once, and roughly 3.9% lies in the top ten. The material was PBMCs, obtained before any cancer treatment. The chain uses TRBV19 and TRBJ2-1, with TRBD1 matching 9 bases. The sequence derives from a woman aged 35 to 69 with stage II squamous cell lung carcinoma. The CDR3 reads CATQQRTGAITNYNEQFF. For the CDR3, the DNA is TGTGCCACCCAACAAAGGACAGGGGCAATCACTAACTACAATGAGCAGTTCTTC.